One sample yielded the 26 T cell receptor beta chains listed below, sequenced in a study of T cell responses to AZD1222 COVID-19 vaccine. The repertoire was sequenced with immunoSEQ multiplex PCR; TCRdb's copy has only in-frame clones and lacks some. Counted here are more than 150,000 clones, around nine tenths occurring once; the ten biggest clones make up 1.8%. Sequencing was performed on peripheral blood, taken on day 0 of AZD1222 vaccination. These receptor sequences come from an adult in good health.

The chain couples TRBV19 to TRBJ1-5; 7 bases line up with TRBD1. The CDR3 consists of 16 residues. V lost 2 bases, J lost 2 bases, and 6 bases stayed unmatched. Germline loops: CDR1 LNHDA, CDR2 SQIVND (reference sequence). CDR3 sequence (DNA): TGTGCCAGTAGTATACCCGGGACAGCGGGCAATCAGCCCCAGCATTTT. Its translation: CASSIPGTAGNQPQHF.

In DNA, the CDR3 is TGTGCCAGCAGTCACCGGGCCGGTACCTACACCTTC. Residues: CASSHRAGTYTF. The chain links TRBV25-1 to TRBJ1-2, with no clear D. The germline V and J ends were trimmed by 5 bases and 10 bases, with 14 bases remaining between them. Germline V gene data show CDR1 as MGHDK and CDR2 as SYGVNS. The CDR3 is 12 residues long.

CDR3 coding DNA: TGTGCCAGCAGCTTCCGGGGGGTTTCAGATACGCAGTATTTT. Amino acid sequence: CASSFRGVSDTQYF. The rearrangement links TRBV5-6 to TRBJ2-3; 7 bases are a match to TRBD2. CDR3 length: 14 amino acids. Germline V lookup: CDR1 SGHDT, CDR2 YYEEEE. V was pared by 2 bases and J by 4 bases, with 4 bases of the junction left unmatched. Based on the CDR3 plus reference TRBV5-6 and TRBJ2-3, the full variable domain is DAGVTQSPTHLIKTRGQQVTLRCSPKSGHDTVSWYQQALGQGPQFIFQYYEEEERQRGNFPDRFSGHQFPNYSSELNVNALLLGDSALYLCASSFRGVSDTQYFGPGTRLTVL.

This chain joins TRBV4-1 and TRBJ1-1; unclear D gene. The CDR3 runs 16 residues. Trimming pared 1 base from V and 4 bases from J, leaving 16 bases between. Per the germline V gene, CDR1 is MGHRA and CDR2 is YSYEKL. The CDR3 DNA follows: TGCGCCAGCAGCCAAGGTGTGCAGACTTGGGGCACTGAAGCTTTCTTT. Its protein product is CASSQGVQTWGTEAFF.

This chain connects TRBV7-8 to TRBJ1-5; D gene unclear. This CDR3 contains 15 residues. Trimming removed 1 base from V and 2 bases from J, with 9 bases in between. CDR1 SGHVS and CDR2 FQNEAQ come from the germline V gene. DNA for the CDR3: TGTGCCAGCAGCTTAGTCGGGCAGGGCAATCAGCCCCAGCATTTT. Protein product: CASSLVGQGNQPQHF. Full variable domain (remainder filled in from reference TRBV7-8 and TRBJ1-5): GAGVSQSPRYKVAKRGQDVALRCDPISGHVSLFWYQQALGQGPEFLTYFQNEAQLDKSGLPSDRFFAERPEGSVSTLKIQRTQQEDSAVYLCASSLVGQGNQPQHFGDGTRLSIL.

The CDR3 DNA sequence: TGTGCCAGCAGCTCTTCGCGGCGGGATGACCGGCGTGAGCAGTTCTTC. Its translation is CASSSSRRDDRREQFF. The chain combines TRBV7-9 with TRBJ2-1; perhaps TRBD2 as D (6 bases). CDR3 length: 16 residues. Trimming took 4 bases from V and 9 from J, leaving 22 bases between them. The germline V gene encodes CDR1 SEHNR and CDR2 FQNEAQ (reference sequence). Full variable domain (missing parts from reference TRBV7-9 and TRBJ2-1): DTGVSQNPRHKITKRGQNVTFRCDPISEHNRLYWYRQTLGQGPEFLTYFQNEAQLEKSRLLSDRFSAERPKGSFSTLEIQRTEQGDSAMYLCASSSSRRDDRREQFFGPGTRLTVL.

The chain is built from TRBV2 and TRBJ1-4; D unclear. This CDR3 comprises 15 residues. Germline V gene lookup returns CDR1 SNHLY and CDR2 FYNNEI. The V and J ends lost 4 bases and 0 bases respectively, with 9 bases between them. CDR3 in DNA: TGTGCCAGCAGTGGAGCAGAAGCAACTAATGAAAAACTGTTTTTT. It translates to CASSGAEATNEKLFF.

J is TRBJ2-3 and V is TRBV28; 11 nucleotides match TRBD2. The CDR3 consists of 17 residues. The V and J ends lost 5 bases and 3 bases, in that order; junction bases with no gene match: 10. Per germline, CDR1 MDHEN and CDR2 SYDVKM. The CDR3 DNA sequence: TGTGCCAGCAGTCGGCCACTAGCGGGAGTCGAGACAGATACGCAGTATTTT. Its protein product is CASSRPLAGVETDTQYF.

This sequence joins TRBV28 and TRBJ2-7; TRBD2 aligns across 8 bases. Trimming removed 6 bases from V and 4 bases from J; junction bases left unmatched: 8. Germline CDR1 is MDHEN and CDR2 is SYDVKM. This CDR3 spans 14 amino acids. CDR3: CASRRAGVGYEQYF. The DNA of the CDR3 is TGTGCCAGCAGGCGAGCGGGAGTAGGTTACGAGCAGTACTTC. Complete variable domain (other parts from reference TRBV28 and TRBJ2-7): DVKVTQSSRYLVKRTGEKVFLECVQDMDHENMFWYRQDPGLGLRLIYFSYDVKMKEKGDIPEGYSVSREKKERFSLILESASTNQTSMYLCASRRAGVGYEQYFGPGTRLTVT.

The V call is TRBV5-8, the J call TRBJ2-2; 11 nucleotides match TRBD2. CDR3 length: 16 amino acids. The junction had 6 bases not matched to a gene; V was cut back by 2 bases and J by 6 bases. Germline V gene lookup returns CDR1 SGHTS and CDR2 YDEGEE. CDR3 loop: CASSFASGRIPGELFF. The DNA for the CDR3 is TGTGCCAGCAGCTTCGCTAGCGGGAGGATTCCCGGGGAGCTGTTTTTT. The full variable domain, in which reference TRBV5-8 and TRBJ2-2 provide the parts outside the CDR3, is EAGVTQSPTHLIKTRGQQATLRCSPISGHTSVYWYQQALGLGLQFLLWYDEGEERNRGNFPPRFSGRQFPNYSSELNVNALELEDSALYLCASSFASGRIPGELFFGEGSRLTVL.

The V and J genes are TRBV28 and TRBJ2-7; tentative D call: TRBD2 (6 bases). CDR1 MDHEN and CDR2 SYDVKM come from the germline V gene. CDR3 length: 14 residues. V was shortened by 7 bases and J by 2 bases, with 15 bases between the two germline ends. This CDR3 is CASIYTGSPYEQYF. The CDR3 DNA is TGTGCCAGCATCTATACCGGGAGCCCCTACGAGCAGTACTTC.

This clone appeared a single time. V and J are TRBV19 and TRBJ2-1; 7 bases fit TRBD2. The CDR3 is made up of 19 amino acids. J lost 0 bases, V lost 2 bases, and 13 bases had no gene match. Germline V gene sequence: CDR1 LNHDA, CDR2 SQIVND (reference sequence). The CDR3 sequence is CASSIKASGTASSYNEQFF. The CDR3 DNA reads as TGTGCCAGTAGTATAAAGGCTAGCGGAACTGCGAGCTCCTACAATGAGCAGTTCTTC.

V and J are TRBV5-4 and TRBJ2-1, with TRBD2 matching over 8 bases. In germline, CDR1 is SGHNT, CDR2 YYREEE (reference sequence). There are 15 residues in the CDR3. V was pared by 4 bases and J by 5 bases, with 8 bases of the junction left unmatched. For the CDR3, the DNA is TGTGCCAGCAGCGCTGCAGGGACTAGGAACAATGAGCAGTTCTTC. This codes for CASSAAGTRNNEQFF.

This chain joins TRBV27 and TRBJ2-6; 8 bases align to TRBD1. V was pared by 7 bases and J by 2 bases, with 4 bases of the junction left unmatched. This CDR3 is 15 amino acids long. The germline V gene has CDR1 MNHEY and CDR2 SMNVEV (reference sequence). Here the CDR3 DNA reads TGTGCCAGCATCTCGACAGGGGCTGGGGCCAACGTCCTGACTTTC. Translation gives CASISTGAGANVLTF.

The J gene is TRBJ2-5, the V gene TRBV2; D possibly uses TRBD1 or TRBD2 (5 bases each). The CDR3 runs to 12 residues. Germline assignment: CDR1 SNHLY and CDR2 FYNNEI. V was trimmed by 4 bases and J by 7 bases, leaving 10 bases between them. The CDR3 bases are TGTGCCAGCAGTGTGGGGGATGGGACCCAGTACTTC. Its protein product is CASSVGDGTQYF.

This sequence joins TRBV2 and TRBJ1-1; 9 bases match TRBD1. The V gene's germline CDR1 is SNHLY and CDR2 FYNNEI. The CDR3 covers 14 residues. V lost 6 bases to trimming and J lost 4 bases; unmatched junction nucleotides: 6. The CDR3 nucleotides read TGTGCCAGCAGGGCGGACAGGGGAAGCACTGAAGCTTTCTTT. This encodes CASRADRGSTEAFF. The full variable domain, rest sourced from reference TRBV2 and TRBJ1-1, is EPEVTQTPSHQVTQMGQEVILRCVPISNHLYFYWYRQILGQKVEFLVSFYNNEISEKSEIFDDQFSVERPDGSNFTLKIRSTKLEDSAMYFCASRADRGSTEAFFGQGTRLTVV.

The chain links TRBV2 to TRBJ2-2; 9 bases align to TRBD1. Germline lookup yields CDR1 SNHLY and CDR2 FYNNEI. The V gene end was trimmed by 4 bases and the J gene end by 6 bases; junction bases not matched to a gene: 3. CDR3 length equals 14 residues. For the CDR3, the DNA is TGTGCCAGCAGTGGAACAGGGGGCCCCGGGGAGCTGTTTTTT. Protein product: CASSGTGGPGELFF. The full variable domain, in which reference TRBV2 and TRBJ2-2 provide the parts outside the CDR3, is EPEVTQTPSHQVTQMGQEVILRCVPISNHLYFYWYRQILGQKVEFLVSFYNNEISEKSEIFDDQFSVERPDGSNFTLKIRSTKLEDSAMYFCASSGTGGPGELFFGEGSRLTVL.

The CDR3 DNA follows: TGTGCCAGTAGTATAGCGGGACTGAGTGCAGATACGCAGTATTTT. Residues: CASSIAGLSADTQYF. This sequence joins TRBV19 and TRBJ2-3, with D possibly TRBD2 on 6 matching bases. V shed 1 base and J shed 4 bases, with 12 bases lying between them. Germline values: CDR1 LNHDA, CDR2 SQIVND (reference sequence). The CDR3 loop spans 15 amino acids. The variable domain in full, with the rest retrieved from reference TRBV19 and TRBJ2-3, is DGGITQSPKYLFRKEGQNVTLSCEQNLNHDAMYWYRQDPGQGLRLIYYSQIVNDFQKGDIAEGYSVSREKKESFPLTVTSAQKNPTAFYLCASSIAGLSADTQYFGPGTRLTVL.

This clone was seen more than once but under ten times. V gene TRBV11-1 combines with J gene TRBJ2-2, with D perhaps matching TRBD1 (5 bases). From germline, CDR1 is SGHAT and CDR2 FQDESV (reference sequence). The CDR3 has 14 amino acids. Trimming stripped 5 bases from V and 6 bases from J, with 13 bases between. CDR3 coding DNA: TGTGCCAGCAGCCCCTCCAGGGAATCCGGGGAGCTGTTTTTT. Amino acids: CASSPSRESGELFF.

The genes are TRBV19 and TRBJ1-5, with TRBD1 identical over 8 bases. The germline V gene encodes CDR1 LNHDA and CDR2 SQIVND (reference sequence). J gave up 1 base and V 6 bases, and 5 bases lay outside the gene matches. This CDR3 spans 15 amino acids. The CDR3 sequence: CASRMGTGSNQPQHF. In DNA form, the CDR3 reads TGTGCCAGTAGAATGGGGACAGGAAGCAATCAGCCCCAGCATTTT.

The V call is TRBV28, the J call TRBJ2-7, with D possibly TRBD1 on 6 matching bases. CDR1 and CDR2 from the germline V gene are MDHEN and SYDVKM. The CDR3 sequence is 15 residues long. Trimming removed 2 bases from V and 5 bases from J, with 16 bases in between. The CDR3 DNA reads TGTGCCAGCAGTTTAATAGGGGGAGATTTGCACGAGCAGTACTTC. This encodes CASSLIGGDLHEQYF.

This chain links TRBV28 with TRBJ1-1, with a weak D call TRBD1 (5 bases). V dropped 1 base and J dropped 5 bases, with 14 bases sitting between them. Germline loops: CDR1 MDHEN, CDR2 SYDVKM. The CDR3 runs to 15 residues. The CDR3 DNA reads as TGTGCCAGCAGTTTATTTCAGGGCGCAGGGACTGAAGCTTTCTTT. Translating gives CASSLFQGAGTEAFF.

The table lists this clone with a count of one. The chain is built from TRBV6-5 and TRBJ2-7; a possible D gene is TRBD1 (6 bases). The germline V gene encodes CDR1 MNHEY and CDR2 SVGAGI. V dropped 2 bases and J dropped 3 bases, with 11 bases sitting between them. This CDR3 comprises 14 residues. The CDR3 sequence is CASSYRDTGYEQYF. In DNA, the CDR3 is TGTGCCAGCAGTTACCGGGACACTGGCTACGAGCAGTACTTC.

The chain is built from TRBV27 and TRBJ1-2; 8 bases fit TRBD1. Losses at the gene ends were 0 bases for V and 9 bases for J; bases not matched to a gene: 3. CDR1 is MNHEY, CDR2 SMNVEV, per germline (reference sequence). The CDR3 consists of 13 residues. As DNA, the CDR3 is TGTGCCAGCAGTTTATCGCAGGGGGCGAGCTACACCTTC. The encoded protein is CASSLSQGASYTF.

V usage is TRBV28 and J usage is TRBJ1-2; D is unresolved. This CDR3 has 13 residues. The V gene lost 3 bases and the J gene lost 8 bases, with 13 bases spanning the gap. Per the germline V gene, CDR1 is MDHEN and CDR2 is SYDVKM. The chain's CDR3 is CASSFRQTSGYTF. The CDR3 DNA follows: TGTGCCAGCAGTTTCAGGCAGACTAGCGGCTACACCTTC.

V gene TRBV10-3 combines with J gene TRBJ1-2, with a possible D match to TRBD1 (5 bases). V shed 2 bases and J shed 2 bases, with 6 bases lying between them. This CDR3 is built from 13 residues. The germline gives CDR1 ENHRY, CDR2 SYGVKD. The CDR3 reads CAISERDNYGYTF. CDR3 bases: TGTGCCATCAGTGAGCGGGACAACTATGGCTACACCTTC.